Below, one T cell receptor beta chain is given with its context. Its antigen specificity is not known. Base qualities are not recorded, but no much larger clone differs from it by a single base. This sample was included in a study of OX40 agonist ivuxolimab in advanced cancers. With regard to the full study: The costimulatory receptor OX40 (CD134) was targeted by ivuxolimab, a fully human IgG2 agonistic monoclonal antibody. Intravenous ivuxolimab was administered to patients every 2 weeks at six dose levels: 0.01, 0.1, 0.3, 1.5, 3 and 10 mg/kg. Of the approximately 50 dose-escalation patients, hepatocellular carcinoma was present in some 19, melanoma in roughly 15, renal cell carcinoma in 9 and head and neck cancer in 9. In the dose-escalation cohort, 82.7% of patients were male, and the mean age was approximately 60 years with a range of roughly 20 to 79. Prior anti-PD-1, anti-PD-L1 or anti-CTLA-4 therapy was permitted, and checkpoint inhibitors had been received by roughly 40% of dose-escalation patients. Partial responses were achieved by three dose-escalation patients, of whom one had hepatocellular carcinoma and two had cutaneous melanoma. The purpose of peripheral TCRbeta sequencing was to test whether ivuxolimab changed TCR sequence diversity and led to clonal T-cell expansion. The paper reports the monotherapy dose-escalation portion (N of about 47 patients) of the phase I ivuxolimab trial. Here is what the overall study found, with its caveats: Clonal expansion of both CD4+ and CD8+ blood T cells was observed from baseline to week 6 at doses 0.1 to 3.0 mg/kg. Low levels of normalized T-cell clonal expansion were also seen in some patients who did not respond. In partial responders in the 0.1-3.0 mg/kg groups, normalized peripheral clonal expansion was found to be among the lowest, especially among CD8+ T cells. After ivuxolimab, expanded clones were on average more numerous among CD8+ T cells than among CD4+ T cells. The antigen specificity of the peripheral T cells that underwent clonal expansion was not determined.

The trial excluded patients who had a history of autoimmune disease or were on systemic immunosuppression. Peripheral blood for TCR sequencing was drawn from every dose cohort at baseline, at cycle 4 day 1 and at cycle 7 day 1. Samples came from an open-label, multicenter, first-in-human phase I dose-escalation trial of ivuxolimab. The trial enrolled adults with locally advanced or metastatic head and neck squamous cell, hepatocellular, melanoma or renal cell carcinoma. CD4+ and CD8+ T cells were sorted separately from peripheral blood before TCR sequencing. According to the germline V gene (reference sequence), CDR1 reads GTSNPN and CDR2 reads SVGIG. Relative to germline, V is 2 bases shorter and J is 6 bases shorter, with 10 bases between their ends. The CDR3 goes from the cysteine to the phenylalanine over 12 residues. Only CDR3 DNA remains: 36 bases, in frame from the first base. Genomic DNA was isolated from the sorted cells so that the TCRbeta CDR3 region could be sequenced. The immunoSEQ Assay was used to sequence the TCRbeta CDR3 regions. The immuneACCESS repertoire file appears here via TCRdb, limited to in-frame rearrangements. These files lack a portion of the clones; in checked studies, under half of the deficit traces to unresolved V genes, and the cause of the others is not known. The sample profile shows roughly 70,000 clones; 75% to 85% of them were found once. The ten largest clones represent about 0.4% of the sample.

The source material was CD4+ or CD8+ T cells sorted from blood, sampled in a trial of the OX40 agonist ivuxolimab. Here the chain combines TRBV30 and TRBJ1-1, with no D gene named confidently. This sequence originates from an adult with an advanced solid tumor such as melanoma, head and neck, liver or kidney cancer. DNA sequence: TGTGCCTGGAGTTGGAGAGGAGCTGAAGCTTTCTTT. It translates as CAWSWRGAEAFF.